The 32 T cell receptor beta chains below all came from one sample that was sequenced in a study of cytomegalovirus exposure and HLA in healthy donors. PCR was performed using 60 Vbeta and 13 Jbeta primers. Repertoires were generated with immunoSEQ multiplex PCR, while TCRdb's copy carries only in-frame clones and drops some. The table shows tens of thousands of clones, with roughly 80% occurring only once. The sample taken for sequencing was PBMCs. These receptors were obtained from a woman between 25 and 40 years old in good health and CMV-seronegative.

The genes are TRBV6-4 and TRBJ2-5; 10 bases fit TRBD2. V lost 5 bases and J lost 2; bases outside the gene matches: 5. The V gene's germline CDR1 is MRHNA and CDR2 SNTAGT. This CDR3 region has 15 residues. The DNA of the CDR3 is TGTGCCAGCAGTTTAACTAGCGGGGAACAAGAGACCCAGTACTTC. As protein: CASSLTSGEQETQYF.

This clone was observed a few times. The V call is TRBV6-1, the J call TRBJ2-3; D might be TRBD2 (7 bases). Per the germline V gene, CDR1 is MNHNS and CDR2 is SASEGT. Trimming took 7 bases from V and 5 from J, leaving 16 bases between them. The CDR3 has 14 amino acids. The CDR3 region has the DNA TGTGCCAGCAAGGGGGGGGCGCGCGGAGATACGCAGTATTTT. It encodes CASKGGARGDTQYF.

The chain employs TRBV19 and TRBJ2-1; 8 positions match TRBD1. The CDR3 has 16 residues. The trim removed 7 bases at V and 7 bases at J, leaving 15 bases unmatched. Germline-derived CDR1 and CDR2 are LNHDA and SQIVND (reference sequence). The CDR3 spells CASTKDRDRRGNEQFF. Written as DNA, the CDR3 is TGTGCCAGTACCAAAGACCGGGACAGGAGGGGAAATGAGCAGTTCTTC.

The genes are TRBV10-3 and TRBJ1-5, with unresolved D. Germline V gene data show CDR1 as ENHRY and CDR2 as SYGVKD. Between the trimmed V and J ends, which lost 7 bases and 0 bases, there was a span of 10 bases. CDR3 size: 14 residues. The CDR3 DNA follows: TGTGCCATCAAAGCCCAGGCTAGCAATCAGCCCCAGCATTTT. It is translated as CAIKAQASNQPQHF.

V gene TRBV27 combines with J gene TRBJ2-3; 10 nucleotides match TRBD2. CDR1 MNHEY and CDR2 SMNVEV come from the germline V gene (reference sequence). The CDR3 consists of 18 residues. V lost 5 bases to trimming and J lost 1 base; unmatched junction nucleotides: 12. CDR3 protein: CASSPLRLAGNGTDTQYF. The DNA of the CDR3 is TGTGCCAGCAGTCCCCTTAGACTAGCGGGCAATGGCACAGATACGCAGTATTTT.

This clone appeared once. The chain recombines TRBV5-1 with TRBJ1-4, with a tentative D call TRBD1 (5 bases). Germline V lookup: CDR1 SGHRS, CDR2 YFSETQ. Trimming removed 3 bases at V and 5 bases at J, with 14 bases between. The CDR3 is made up of 15 amino acids. The chain's CDR3 is CASSSSTAPNEKLFF. DNA for the CDR3: TGCGCCAGCAGCTCCTCGACAGCCCCAAATGAAAAACTGTTTTTT.

The chain links TRBV5-6 to TRBJ2-7; the match to TRBD1 covers 7 bases. The ends lost 0 bases at V and 5 bases at J; junction bases unmatched: 8. The CDR3 covers 15 residues. Germline values: CDR1 SGHDT, CDR2 YYEEEE. CDR3 nucleotide sequence: TGTGCCAGCAGCTTGGACCCGGGACAGATAAACGAGCAGTACTTC. Amino acids: CASSLDPGQINEQYF.

The gene calls are TRBV9 and TRBJ2-1; 9 bases fit TRBD2. The V segment lost 0 bases and the J segment 9 bases; nucleotides outside the gene matches: 7. The length of the CDR3 is 15 residues. Germline-derived CDR1 and CDR2 are SGDLS and YYNGEE. DNA of the CDR3: TGTGCCAGCAGCGTAGGGTTAGCGGGGGAGGGTGAGCAGTTCTTC. Encoded protein: CASSVGLAGEGEQFF.

The chain has TRBV9 and TRBJ1-1, with a weak D call TRBD1 (5 bases). V shed 2 bases and J shed 1 base, with 9 bases lying between them. Looked up from germline, CDR1 is SGDLS and CDR2 is YYNGEE. There are 14 residues in the CDR3. CDR3 sequence (DNA): TGTGCCAGCAGCGTTGGGGCCGCGAACACTGAAGCTTTCTTT. Its protein is CASSVGAANTEAFF.

The chain recombines TRBV6-1 with TRBJ1-1; D perhaps matches TRBD1 (6 bases). The CDR3 is made up of 15 amino acids. Germline V gene data show CDR1 as MNHNS and CDR2 as SASEGT. V was pared by 3 bases and J by 5 bases, with 16 bases between. CDR3 sequence (DNA): TGTGCCAGCAGTGACGGGGGGGCGCTGGTGACTGAAGCTTTCTTT. Protein: CASSDGGALVTEAFF.

The genes are TRBV6-6 and TRBJ1-2; D uncertain. V lost 8 bases and J lost 3, with 7 bases in between. Germline V gene sequence: CDR1 MNHNY, CDR2 SVGAGI (reference sequence). The CDR3 sequence is 11 residues long. In DNA, the CDR3 is TGTGCCAGCCAGGTTGACTATGGCTACACCTTC. Translating gives CASQVDYGYTF.

This clone was observed once. CDR3 loop: CASSPGQEQFF. CDR3 coding DNA: TGTGCCAGCAGCCCGGGACAGGAGCAGTTCTTC. The chain recombines TRBV11-2 with TRBJ2-1; 7 nucleotides match TRBD1. The CDR3 consists of 11 residues. The J segment lost 10 bases and the V segment lost 5 bases, leaving 2 bases of the junction unmatched. The V gene's germline CDR1 is SGHAT and CDR2 FQNNGV.

The chain recombines TRBV27 with TRBJ1-2; D is unresolved. The CDR3 loop spans 16 amino acids. From germline, CDR1 is MNHEY and CDR2 SMNVEV (reference sequence). Trimming removed 2 bases at V and 0 bases at J, with 13 bases between. This chain's CDR3 is CASSLIGGRANYGYTF. CDR3 coding DNA: TGTGCCAGCAGTTTAATCGGCGGCAGAGCTAACTATGGCTACACCTTC.

This sequence joins TRBV4-1 and TRBJ2-1; 12 bases are shared with TRBD2. Germline lookup yields CDR1 MGHRA and CDR2 YSYEKL. This CDR3 comprises 15 residues. The J segment lost 10 bases and the V segment lost 1 base, leaving 5 bases of the junction unmatched. CDR3 nucleotide sequence: TGCGCCAGCAGCCAAGTAACTAGCGGGGGGCTCGAGCAGTTCTTC. The encoded protein is CASSQVTSGGLEQFF.

The V gene is TRBV5-4, the J gene TRBJ1-2; maybe TRBD1 (5 bases). The CDR3 runs 17 residues. The germline V gene has CDR1 SGHNT and CDR2 YYREEE (reference sequence). Trimming took 0 bases from V and 0 from J, leaving 15 bases between them. CDR3 nucleotides: TGTGCCAGCAGCTTGGACCGGATGGGGGGGACTAACTATGGCTACACCTTC. Protein product: CASSLDRMGGTNYGYTF.

The J gene is TRBJ1-1, the V gene TRBV4-2; 7 bases fit TRBD1. The CDR3 contains 14 residues. Germline lookup yields CDR1 LGHNA and CDR2 YNFKEQ. With 3 bases clipped from V and 11 bases from J, the junction kept 12 bases outside the gene matches. CDR3 bases: TGTGCCAGCAGCCATCCGACAGGGACCACCGGGGCTTTCTTT. Protein sequence: CASSHPTGTTGAFF.

V gene TRBV7-9 combines with J gene TRBJ2-5; TRBD1 aligns across 7 bases. The tail of the sequence fits TRBJ2-7 better, so the J call may be wrong. Germline assignment: CDR1 SEHNR and CDR2 FQNEAQ (reference sequence). The CDR3 is 14 residues long. The CDR3 coding sequence is TGTGCCAGCAGCTTGTCACAGGGGTCCTACGAGCAGTACTTC. Its translation is CASSLSQGSYEQYF.

The genes are TRBV10-3 and TRBJ1-1, with TRBD1 matching 7 bases. CDR3 length: 12 residues. Germline loops: CDR1 ENHRY, CDR2 SYGVKD. With 7 bases clipped from V and 5 bases from J, the junction kept 4 bases outside the gene matches. The CDR3 DNA sequence: TGTGCCATCAACCAGGGGGGTACTGAAGCTTTCTTT. Encoded protein: CAINQGGTEAFF.

The V call is TRBV18, the J call TRBJ2-7, with D possibly matching TRBD1 (7 bases). This CDR3 comprises 14 residues. Trimming removed 3 bases from V and 2 bases from J, with 11 bases in between. Germline V lookup: CDR1 KGHSH, CDR2 LQKENI. Here the CDR3 DNA reads TGTGCCAGCTCACCGCGGGACAGCCCCTACGAGCAGTACTTC. Protein sequence: CASSPRDSPYEQYF.

The chain combines TRBV30 with TRBJ2-7; 7 nucleotides match TRBD1. The length of the CDR3 is 14 residues. Germline V lookup: CDR1 GTSNPN, CDR2 SVGIG (reference sequence). Losses at the gene ends were 1 base for V and 4 bases for J; bases not matched to a gene: 7. The CDR3 region is CAWSGGGAGYEQYF. The CDR3 coding sequence is TGTGCCTGGAGTGGAGGGGGCGCTGGGTACGAGCAGTACTTC.

This rearrangement joins TRBV4-1 to TRBJ1-1, with 8 bases aligning to TRBD1. The CDR3 has 17 residues. V shed 3 bases, J shed 0 bases, and the junction held 9 bases outside the gene matches. Germline loops: CDR1 MGHRA, CDR2 YSYEKL. The CDR3 sequence: CASSQRQGFDMNTEAFF. CDR3 DNA: TGCGCCAGCAGCCAGCGACAGGGGTTCGACATGAACACTGAAGCTTTCTTT.

The count of this clone is one. The chain employs TRBV28 and TRBJ2-2, with TRBD2 matching over 7 bases. V shed 5 bases and J 1 base; nucleotides not matched to a gene: 4. The CDR3 is made up of 15 amino acids. Germline CDR1 is MDHEN and CDR2 is SYDVKM. CDR3 in DNA: TGTGCCAGCAGTCCATTAGCGGGGAACACCGGGGAGCTGTTTTTT. Translating it yields CASSPLAGNTGELFF.

V is TRBV7-2 and J is TRBJ2-3; TRBD2 agrees at 8 bases. Per germline, CDR1 SGHTA and CDR2 FQGNSA. The CDR3 has 17 residues. V was clipped by 0 bases and J by 7 bases; unmatched bases: 12. The CDR3 reads CASSLALGAGGRNTQYF. CDR3 bases: TGTGCCAGCAGCTTAGCGCTCGGGGCGGGGGGACGAAATACGCAGTATTTT.

This rearrangement joins TRBV15 to TRBJ1-2; possibly TRBD1 for D (6 bases). Germline V lookup: CDR1 LNHNV, CDR2 YYDKDF (reference sequence). The CDR3 is made up of 15 amino acids. Trimming removed 2 bases from V and 0 bases from J, with 10 bases in between. CDR3: CATSRRQATNYGYTF. Written as DNA, the CDR3 is TGTGCCACCAGCAGAAGACAGGCAACTAACTATGGCTACACCTTC. The complete variable domain, with remaining parts taken from reference TRBV15 and TRBJ1-2, reads DAMVIQNPRYQVTQFGKPVTLSCSQTLNHNVMYWYQQKSSQAPKLLFHYYDKDFNNEADTPDNFQSRRPNTSFCFLDIRSPGLGDTAMYLCATSRRQATNYGYTFGSGTRLTVV.

The chain joins TRBV5-6 to TRBJ2-5, with D perhaps matching TRBD2 (5 bases). Trimming stripped 4 bases from V and 7 bases from J, with 14 bases between. The CDR3 has 13 amino acids. Germline CDR1 is SGHDT and CDR2 is YYEEEE. The CDR3 loop reads CASSRPSRGTQYF. The DNA for the CDR3 is TGTGCCAGCAGCCGGCCCAGCCGGGGGACCCAGTACTTC.

The gene calls are TRBV11-2 and TRBJ1-1; a weak D match, TRBD1 (6 bases). CDR3 length equals 14 residues. Germline V gene lookup returns CDR1 SGHAT and CDR2 FQNNGV. V dropped 1 base and J dropped 7 bases, with 13 bases sitting between them. The CDR3 loop is CASSLALGGREAFF. For the CDR3, the DNA is TGTGCCAGCAGCTTAGCTTTGGGGGGGCGTGAAGCTTTCTTT.

This clone has only a few counts. The chain recombines TRBV9 with TRBJ2-3; D gene unclear. V was pared by 0 bases and J by 2 bases, with 10 bases between. Germline loops: CDR1 SGDLS, CDR2 YYNGEE. This CDR3 is 15 amino acids long. The CDR3 DNA reads TGTGCCAGCAGCGTAGGCGGAGTTATCACAGATACGCAGTATTTT. The encoded protein is CASSVGGVITDTQYF.

V is TRBV9 and J is TRBJ1-5; TRBD1 matches 9 bases. With 3 bases clipped from V and 4 bases from J, the junction kept 8 bases outside the gene matches. Germline CDR1 SGDLS, CDR2 YYNGEE. This CDR3 has 16 amino acids. CDR3 sequence (DNA): TGTGCCAGCAGCGCCGGACCGGGACAGGGTAATCAGCCCCAGCATTTT. Translation gives CASSAGPGQGNQPQHF.

CDR3 in DNA: TGTGCCAGTAGAAGCAGGGGCAGTAATGAAAAACTGTTTTTT. This sequence encodes CASRSRGSNEKLFF. V is TRBV19 and J is TRBJ1-4; D perhaps matches TRBD1 (6 bases). The germline V and J ends were trimmed by 6 bases and 4 bases, with 12 bases remaining between them. Per the germline V gene, CDR1 is LNHDA and CDR2 is SQIVND (reference sequence). This CDR3 contains 14 residues.

J is TRBJ1-1 and V is TRBV6-5, with D possibly TRBD1 on 5 matching bases. Trimming pared 7 bases from V and 5 bases from J, leaving 14 bases between. CDR3 length: 13 residues. Germline CDR1 and CDR2: MNHEY and SVGAGI. In nucleotides, the CDR3 is TGTGCCAGCAATGGGGGGGTAGGTACTGAAGCTTTCTTT. This encodes CASNGGVGTEAFF.

The chain recombines TRBV30 with TRBJ1-5; perhaps TRBD1 as D (5 bases). V lost 0 bases and J lost 4, with 10 bases in between. The CDR3 contains 14 residues. Germline CDR1 is GTSNPN and CDR2 is SVGIG (reference sequence). This CDR3 is CAWSVGLTNQPQHF. The DNA for the CDR3 is TGTGCCTGGAGTGTGGGGCTTACTAATCAGCCCCAGCATTTT.

This chain links TRBV28 with TRBJ2-5; 14 positions agree with TRBD2. J lost 0 bases, V lost 2 bases, and 8 bases had no gene match. The CDR3 has 19 amino acids. Germline values: CDR1 MDHEN, CDR2 SYDVKM. This chain's CDR3 is CASSLGTSGGGGYQETQYF. The CDR3 nucleotides are TGTGCCAGCAGTTTAGGGACTAGCGGGGGCGGTGGGTACCAAGAGACCCAGTACTTC. The variable domain in full, completed from reference TRBV28 and TRBJ2-5, reads DVKVTQSSRYLVKRTGEKVFLECVQDMDHENMFWYRQDPGLGLRLIYFSYDVKMKEKGDIPEGYSVSREKKERFSLILESASTNQTSMYLCASSLGTSGGGGYQETQYFGPGTRLLVL.